What follows describes a single T cell receptor (beta chain). What it binds is not known. V dropped 1 base and J dropped 7 bases, with 15 bases sitting between them. The CDR3 is made up of 15 amino acids. Per germline, CDR1 SGDLS and CDR2 YYNGEE. The data are from a study of T-cell memory formation after mild COVID-19. General study results and limits: CD4+ clones that contracted lay mainly in CM and EM; CD8+ ones lay in EMRA.

TCRdb fed the 5' RACE reads into MiXCR, producing one record per CDR3 protein. The table lists about 430,000 distinct CDR3 sequences, about a sixth of them singletons. The TCR was taken from a man aged 18 to 29 who had mild COVID-19 (a few samples of this study predate the infection). Cell type and time point are not known. The chain couples TRBV9 to TRBJ2-4; D assignment may be TRBD1 or TRBD2 (5 bases each). Sequenced material: PBMCs or a T cell subset sorted from them (not recorded which). CDR3 residues: CASSVQGAAGNIQYF. CDR3 nucleotide sequence: TGTGCCAGCAGCGTACAGGGAGCAGCCGGTAACATTCAGTACTTC.